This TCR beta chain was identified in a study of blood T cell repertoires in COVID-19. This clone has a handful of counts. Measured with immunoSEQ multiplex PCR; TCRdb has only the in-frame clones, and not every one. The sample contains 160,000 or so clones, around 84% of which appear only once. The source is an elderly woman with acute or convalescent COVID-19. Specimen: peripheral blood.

The CDR3 nucleotides are TGTGCCAGCAGTGAGATCCCCGGGAATGAGCAGTTCTTC. Its translation: CASSEIPGNEQFF. The rearrangement joins TRBV2 to TRBJ2-1; D is undetermined. Germline-derived CDR1 and CDR2 are SNHLY and FYNNEI. The CDR3 consists of 13 residues. The V end lost 3 bases, the J end lost 7 bases, and 10 bases lay between the germline ends.